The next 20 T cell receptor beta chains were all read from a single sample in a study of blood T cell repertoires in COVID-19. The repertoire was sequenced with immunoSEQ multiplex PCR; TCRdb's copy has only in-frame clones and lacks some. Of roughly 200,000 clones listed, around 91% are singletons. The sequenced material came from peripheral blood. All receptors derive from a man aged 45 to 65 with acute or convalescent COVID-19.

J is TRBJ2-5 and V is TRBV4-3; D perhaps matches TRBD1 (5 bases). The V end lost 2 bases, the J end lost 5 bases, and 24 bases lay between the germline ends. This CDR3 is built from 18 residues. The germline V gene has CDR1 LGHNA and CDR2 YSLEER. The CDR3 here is CASSQLAGLIDQEETQYF. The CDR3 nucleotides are TGCGCCAGCAGCCAACTGGCAGGGTTGATTGACCAAGAGGAGACCCAGTACTTC.

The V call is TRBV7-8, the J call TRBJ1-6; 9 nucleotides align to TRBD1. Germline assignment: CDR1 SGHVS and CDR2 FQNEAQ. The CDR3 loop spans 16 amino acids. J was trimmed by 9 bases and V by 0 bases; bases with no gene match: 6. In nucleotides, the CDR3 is TGTGCCAGCAGCTTAGCTCAAGGACAGGGGCGTTCACCCCTCCACTTT. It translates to CASSLAQGQGRSPLHF.

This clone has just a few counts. Here the CDR3 DNA reads TGTGCCAGCAGCTCGCCGGAGTCCGCCAATGAGCAGTTCTTC. This translates into CASSSPESANEQFF. The chain links TRBV7-9 to TRBJ2-1; no clear D gene. Trimming removed 4 bases at V and 6 bases at J, with 13 bases between. Germline-derived CDR1 and CDR2 are SEHNR and FQNEAQ (reference sequence). CDR3 length equals 14 residues.

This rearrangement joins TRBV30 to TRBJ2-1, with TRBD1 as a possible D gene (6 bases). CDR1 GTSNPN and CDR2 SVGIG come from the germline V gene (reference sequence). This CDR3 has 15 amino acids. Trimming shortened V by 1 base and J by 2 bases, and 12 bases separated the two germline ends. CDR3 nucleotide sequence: TGTGCCTGGAGTGCTTTTACAGGGACCTACAATGAGCAGTTCTTC. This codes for CAWSAFTGTYNEQFF.

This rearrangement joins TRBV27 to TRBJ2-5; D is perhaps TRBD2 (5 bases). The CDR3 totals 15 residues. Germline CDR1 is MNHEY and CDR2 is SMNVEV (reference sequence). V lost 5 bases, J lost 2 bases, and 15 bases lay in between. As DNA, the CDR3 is TGTGCCAGCAGTCCCTCTGAGGGCAGACAAGAGACCCAGTACTTC. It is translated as CASSPSEGRQETQYF.

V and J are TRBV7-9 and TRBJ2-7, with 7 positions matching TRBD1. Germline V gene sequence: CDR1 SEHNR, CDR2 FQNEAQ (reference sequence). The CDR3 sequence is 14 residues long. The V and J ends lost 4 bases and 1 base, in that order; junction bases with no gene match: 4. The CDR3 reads CASSSHRGSYEQYF. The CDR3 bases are TGTGCCAGCAGCTCACACAGGGGTTCCTACGAGCAGTACTTC.

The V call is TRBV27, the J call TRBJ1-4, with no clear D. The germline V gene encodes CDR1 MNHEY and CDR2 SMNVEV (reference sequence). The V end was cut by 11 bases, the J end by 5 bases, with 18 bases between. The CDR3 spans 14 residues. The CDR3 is CACIGSRKNEKLFF. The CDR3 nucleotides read TGTGCCTGCATCGGGAGTCGCAAAAATGAAAAACTGTTTTTT.

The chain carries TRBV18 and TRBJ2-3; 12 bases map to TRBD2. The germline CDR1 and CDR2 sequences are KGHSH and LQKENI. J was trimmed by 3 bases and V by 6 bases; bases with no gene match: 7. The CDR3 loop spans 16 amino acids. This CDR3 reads CASSPLAGGGTDTQYF. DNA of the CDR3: TGTGCCAGCTCGCCCCTAGCGGGAGGGGGAACAGATACGCAGTATTTT. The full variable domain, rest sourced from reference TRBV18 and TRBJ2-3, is NAGVMQNPRHLVRRRGQEARLRCSPMKGHSHVYWYRQLPEEGLKFMVYLQKENIIDESGMPKERFSAEFPKEGPSILRIQQVVRGDSAAYFCASSPLAGGGTDTQYFGPGTRLTVL.

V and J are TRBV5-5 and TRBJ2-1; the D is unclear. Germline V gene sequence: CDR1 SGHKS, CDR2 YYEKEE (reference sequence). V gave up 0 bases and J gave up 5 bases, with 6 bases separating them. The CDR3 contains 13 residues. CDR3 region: CASSLDLNNEQFF. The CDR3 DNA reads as TGTGCCAGCAGCTTGGACCTAAACAATGAGCAGTTCTTC. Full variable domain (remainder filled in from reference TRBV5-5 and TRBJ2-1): DAGVTQSPTHLIKTRGQQVTLRCSPISGHKSVSWYQQVLGQGPQFIFQYYEKEERGRGNFPDRFSARQFPNYSSELNVNALLLGDSALYLCASSLDLNNEQFFGPGTRLTVL.

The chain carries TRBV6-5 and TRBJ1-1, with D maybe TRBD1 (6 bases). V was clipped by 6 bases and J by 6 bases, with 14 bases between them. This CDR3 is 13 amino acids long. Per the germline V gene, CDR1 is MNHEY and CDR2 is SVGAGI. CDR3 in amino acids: CASSLTGYAEAFF. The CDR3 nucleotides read TGTGCCAGCAGCCTCACAGGGTACGCTGAAGCTTTCTTT.

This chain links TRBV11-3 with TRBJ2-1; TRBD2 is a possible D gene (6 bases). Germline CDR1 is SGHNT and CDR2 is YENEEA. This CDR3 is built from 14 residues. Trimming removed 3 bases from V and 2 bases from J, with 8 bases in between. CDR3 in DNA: TGTGCCAGCAGCTTGGAGGGAGCCTACAATGAGCAGTTCTTC. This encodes CASSLEGAYNEQFF.

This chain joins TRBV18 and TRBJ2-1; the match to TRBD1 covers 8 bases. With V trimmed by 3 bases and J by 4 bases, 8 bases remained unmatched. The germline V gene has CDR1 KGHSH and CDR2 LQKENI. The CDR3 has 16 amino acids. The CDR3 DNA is TGTGCCAGCTCACCGTCCGTCCAGGGGGCTTACAATGAGCAGTTCTTC. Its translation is CASSPSVQGAYNEQFF.

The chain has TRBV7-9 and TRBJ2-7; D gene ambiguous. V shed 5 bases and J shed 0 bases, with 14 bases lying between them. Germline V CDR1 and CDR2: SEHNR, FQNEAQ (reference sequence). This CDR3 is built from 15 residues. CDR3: CASSADTEGSYEQYF. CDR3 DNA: TGTGCCAGCAGCGCAGATACAGAAGGCTCCTACGAGCAGTACTTC.

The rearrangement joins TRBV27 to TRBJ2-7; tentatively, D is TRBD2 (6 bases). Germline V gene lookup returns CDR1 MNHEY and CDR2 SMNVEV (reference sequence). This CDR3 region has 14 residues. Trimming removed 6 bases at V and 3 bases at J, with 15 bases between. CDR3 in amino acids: CASRPGTRIYEQYF. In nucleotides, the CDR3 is TGTGCCAGCAGACCTGGGACTCGGATCTACGAGCAGTACTTC.

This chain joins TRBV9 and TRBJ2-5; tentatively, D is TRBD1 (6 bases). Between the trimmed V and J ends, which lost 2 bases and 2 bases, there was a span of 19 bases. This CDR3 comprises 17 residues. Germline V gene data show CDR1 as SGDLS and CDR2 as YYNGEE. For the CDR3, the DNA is TGTGCCAGCAGCGTGGCGACAGGCCGATGGGGGCAAGAGACCCAGTACTTC. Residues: CASSVATGRWGQETQYF.

CDR3 loop: CSASSTGVNSPLHF. DNA for the CDR3: TGCAGTGCTAGTTCAACAGGGGTGAATTCACCCCTCCACTTT. V and J are TRBV20-1 and TRBJ1-6; TRBD1 aligns across 7 bases. The CDR3 sequence is 14 residues long. The germline gives CDR1 DFQATT, CDR2 SNEGSKA (reference sequence). V shed 3 bases and J 7 bases; nucleotides not matched to a gene: 6.

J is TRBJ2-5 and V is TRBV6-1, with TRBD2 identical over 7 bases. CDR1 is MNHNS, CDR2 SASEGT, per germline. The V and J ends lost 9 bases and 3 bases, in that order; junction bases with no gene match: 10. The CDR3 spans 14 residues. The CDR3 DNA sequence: TGTGCCAGTAAAACCAGCGGGACGAAAGAGACCCAGTACTTC. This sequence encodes CASKTSGTKETQYF.

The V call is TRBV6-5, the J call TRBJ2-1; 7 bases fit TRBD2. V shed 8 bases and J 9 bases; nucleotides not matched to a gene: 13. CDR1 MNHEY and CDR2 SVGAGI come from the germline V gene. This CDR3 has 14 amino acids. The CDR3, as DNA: TGTGCCAGCTCCATCCCGGGACTAATCAGTGAGCAGTTCTTC. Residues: CASSIPGLISEQFF.

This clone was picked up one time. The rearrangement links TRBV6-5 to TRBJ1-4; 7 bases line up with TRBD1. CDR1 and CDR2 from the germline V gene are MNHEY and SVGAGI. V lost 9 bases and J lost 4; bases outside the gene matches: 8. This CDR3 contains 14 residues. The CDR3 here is CASHRGHGNEKLFF. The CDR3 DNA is TGTGCCAGTCATAGGGGGCACGGTAATGAAAAACTGTTTTTT.

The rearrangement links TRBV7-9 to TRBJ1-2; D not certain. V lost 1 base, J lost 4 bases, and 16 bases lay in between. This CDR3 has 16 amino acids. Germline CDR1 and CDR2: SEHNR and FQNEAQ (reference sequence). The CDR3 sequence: CASSLEVRGHGYGYTF. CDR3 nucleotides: TGTGCCAGCAGCTTAGAGGTCAGAGGGCATGGCTATGGCTACACCTTC.